This T cell receptor beta chain was profiled in a study of T cell clonality in common variable immunodeficiency. The germline V gene has CDR1 DFQATT and CDR2 SNEGSKA (reference sequence). The CDR3 is made up of 14 amino acids. There are many counts of this clone. The antigen is not known. Sequencing ends 3 residues short of the CDR3 end; the germline J gene provides the rest. Control and CVID samples contributed equal amounts of genomic DNA. Profiled with immunoSEQ multiplex PCR; TCRdb holds only in-frame clones, not every one. Found here are 57,000 or so clones, no singletons; the ten largest cover roughly 1.7%. Whole-study findings and limits: Compared with controls, CVID subjects had fewer shared TCRbeta clones. Compared with healthy controls, CVID subjects showed increased TCRbeta clonality, mostly in about a third. The cause of increased CVID clonality remains unclear without subpopulation sequencing.

The rearrangement joins TRBV20-1 to TRBJ1-2, with 7 bases lining up with TRBD1. Sequencing input: peripheral blood mononuclear cells. The TCR originated in a person aged 18 to 75 in good health. The covered CDR3 bases are TGCATAGCAGGGGGGCGACTGCCCAACTATGGC. It yields the protein CIAGGRLPNYG. The complete CDR3 protein is CIAGGRLPNYGYTF.